This TCR beta chain was sequenced in a study of T cells in Graves' hyperthyroidism and ophthalmopathy. There were TCR beta CDR3 regions amplified from RNA transcripts. The HTBI primer set drove a first-round RT-PCR of the TCR CDR3. Using its own MiXCR run on the multiplex PCR reads, TCRdb lists one record per CDR3 protein. Here the sample spans over 650,000 distinct CDR3 sequences, around 15% being singletons. The V and J ends lost 4 bases and 7 bases respectively, with 26 bases between them. The germline gives CDR1 MGHRA, CDR2 YSYEKL. The CDR3 runs to 17 residues. A remark on this clonotype: What it recognizes is unknown.

Study-level results: Separating ophthalmopathy from stable hyperthyroidism was achieved by a 13 V-J model.

The chain links TRBV4-1 to TRBJ2-7, with unresolved D. The specimen was blood. This TCR derives from a man aged 18 to 35 with Graves' hyperthyroidism. CDR3 coding DNA: TGCGCCAGCAGCCTAGACAAGACGGCCTCCATAATGGGAGAGCAGTACTTC. Protein product: CASSLDKTASIMGEQYF.